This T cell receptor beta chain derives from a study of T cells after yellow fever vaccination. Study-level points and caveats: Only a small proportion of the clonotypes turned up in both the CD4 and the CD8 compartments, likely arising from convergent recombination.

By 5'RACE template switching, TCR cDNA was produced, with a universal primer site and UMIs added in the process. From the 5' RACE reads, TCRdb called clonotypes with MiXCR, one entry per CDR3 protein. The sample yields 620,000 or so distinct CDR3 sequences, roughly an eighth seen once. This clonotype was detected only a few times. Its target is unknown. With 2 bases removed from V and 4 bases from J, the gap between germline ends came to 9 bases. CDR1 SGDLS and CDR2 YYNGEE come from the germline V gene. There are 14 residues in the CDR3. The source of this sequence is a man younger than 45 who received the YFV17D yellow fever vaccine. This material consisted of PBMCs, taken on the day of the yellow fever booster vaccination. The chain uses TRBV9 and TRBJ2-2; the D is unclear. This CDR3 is CASSVATGTGELFF. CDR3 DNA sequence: TGTGCCAGCAGCGTCGCGACGGGCACCGGGGAGCTGTTTTTT.